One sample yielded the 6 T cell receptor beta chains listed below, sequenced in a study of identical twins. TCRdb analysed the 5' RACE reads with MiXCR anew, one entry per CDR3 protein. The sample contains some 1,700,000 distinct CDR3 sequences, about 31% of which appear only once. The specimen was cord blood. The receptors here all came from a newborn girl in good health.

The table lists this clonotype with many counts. CDR3 sequence: CASSRRGQETQYF. Written as DNA, the CDR3 is TGTGCCAGCAGTCGGAGGGGACAAGAGACCCAGTACTTC. The chain combines TRBV25-1 with TRBJ2-5; possible D gene TRBD2, 6 bases. With 5 bases removed from V and 2 bases from J, the gap between germline ends came to 9 bases. The germline CDR1 and CDR2 sequences are MGHDK and SYGVNS. CDR3 length: 13 amino acids.

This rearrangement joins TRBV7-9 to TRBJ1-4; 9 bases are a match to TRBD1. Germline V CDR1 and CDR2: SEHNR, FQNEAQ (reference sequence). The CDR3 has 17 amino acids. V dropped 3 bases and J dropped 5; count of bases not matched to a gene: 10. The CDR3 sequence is CASSLGQGLIGNEKLFF. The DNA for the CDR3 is TGTGCCAGCAGCTTGGGACAGGGTTTGATCGGGAATGAAAAACTGTTTTTT.

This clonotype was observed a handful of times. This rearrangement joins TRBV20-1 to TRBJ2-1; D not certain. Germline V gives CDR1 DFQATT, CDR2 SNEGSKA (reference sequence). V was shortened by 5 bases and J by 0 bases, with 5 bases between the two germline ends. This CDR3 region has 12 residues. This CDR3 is CSAWGSYNEQFF. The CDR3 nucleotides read TGCAGTGCTTGGGGCTCCTACAATGAGCAGTTCTTC.

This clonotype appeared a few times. In DNA form, the CDR3 reads TGTGCCAGCAGCTTAAGGGGTCGGACAGGGGGCAAAGATTCCTACGAGCAGTACTTC. As protein: CASSLRGRTGGKDSYEQYF. This chain connects TRBV7-9 to TRBJ2-7; 11 bases map to TRBD1. Germline CDR1 reads SEHNR; CDR2 reads FQNEAQ (reference sequence). The CDR3 covers 19 residues. Germline trimming cut 2 bases from V and 1 base from J; bases unmatched to any gene: 13.

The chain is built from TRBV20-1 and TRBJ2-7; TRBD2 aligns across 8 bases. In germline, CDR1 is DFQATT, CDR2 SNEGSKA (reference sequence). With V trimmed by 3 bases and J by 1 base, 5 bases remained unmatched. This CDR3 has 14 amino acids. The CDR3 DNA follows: TGCAGTGCTAGCAGGGCTAGCGGGTCCTACGAGCAGTACTTC. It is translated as CSASRASGSYEQYF.

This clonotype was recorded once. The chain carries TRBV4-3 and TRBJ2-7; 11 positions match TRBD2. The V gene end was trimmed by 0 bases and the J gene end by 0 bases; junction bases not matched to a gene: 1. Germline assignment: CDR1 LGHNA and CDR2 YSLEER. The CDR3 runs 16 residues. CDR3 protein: CASSQETSGNSYEQYF. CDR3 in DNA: TGCGCCAGCAGCCAAGAGACTAGCGGGAACTCCTACGAGCAGTACTTC.